In this sample, the clone carrying this T cell receptor (beta chain) turned up a few times. Its antigen is not known. This entry comes from a study of T cells after yellow fever vaccination. About the research overall: Preparing low-cell-number fractions relied on SMART-Seq v4 Ultra Low Input. Study-wide results and caveats: Most primary-vaccination clones reappeared after the booster (about 95% CD4, 85% to 90% CD8). The secondary response showed a weaker magnitude and a faster peak, day 5 versus 15.

5'RACE template switching generated TCR cDNA, adding a universal primer site and UMIs. MiXCR, run by TCRdb on the 5' RACE reads, gives a single entry per CDR3 protein. Of hundreds of thousands of distinct CDR3 sequences in the sample, just over 20% were seen once. The CDR3 length is 14 residues. Looked up from germline, CDR1 is SGHDN and CDR2 is FVKESK. The V gene end was trimmed by 3 bases and the J gene end by 4 bases; junction bases not matched to a gene: 5. The sequence came from a man younger than 35 who received the YFV17D yellow fever vaccine. This rearrangement joins TRBV14 to TRBJ1-1, with 7 bases lining up with TRBD1. Sequenced material: PBMCs, taken 21 days after the first yellow fever vaccination. The CDR3: CASSQFTGATEAFF. DNA of the CDR3: TGTGCCAGCAGCCAGTTTACAGGGGCCACTGAAGCTTTCTTT. The whole variable domain, filled in from reference TRBV14 and TRBJ1-1, reads EAGVTQFPSHSVIEKGQTVTLRCDPISGHDNLYWYRRVMGKEIKFLLHFVKESKQDESGMPNNRFLAERTGGTYSTLKVQPAELEDSGVYFCASSQFTGATEAFFGQGTRLTVV.